This section outlines one T cell receptor (beta chain) sequence together with its context. A read error may produce the germline difference seen at one junction end. The CDR3 has 14 residues. Germline loops: CDR1 SGHTA, CDR2 FQGNSA. This entry belongs to a study of T cells in Graves' hyperthyroidism and ophthalmopathy. Amplification yielded TCR beta CDR3 regions, with RNA transcripts as the source. During a first-round RT-PCR of the TCR CDR3, the HTBI primer set was used. TCRdb passed the multiplex PCR reads through MiXCR, listing each CDR3 protein once. The sample lists around 720,000 distinct CDR3 sequences, approximately 36% occurring once.

The specimen was blood. This chain uses TRBV7-2 with TRBJ2-5, with D perhaps TRBD2 (5 bases). The J call is uncertain, as TRBJ2-7 better fits the DNA end. The sequence was collected from a woman aged 40 to 50 with Graves' hyperthyroidism. DNA of the CDR3: TGCGCCAGCAGCCAAGACGATGGACTTGGCGAGCAGTACTTC. Translation gives CASSQDDGLGEQYF.